These 7 T cell receptor beta chains originate from one sample sequenced in a study of tumor-infiltrating lymphocytes in primary liver carcinoma. The template, roughly 510 ng total RNA, yielded TCR beta cDNA made with a constant-region primer. Slightly modified ARM-PCR, run as three nested multiplex PCR rounds, produced the TCR beta libraries. TRBV1-TRBV30 forward primers paired with a C-beta reverse primer drove the first two PCR rounds, 10 cycles each. TCRdb reprocessed the multiplex PCR reads via MiXCR and lists one record per CDR3 protein. The table includes fewer than 150,000 distinct CDR3 sequences, 60% to 70% detected once. Between roughly 20 and 30 mg of unsorted bulk tissue served as the source from which RNA and DNA were co-extracted. The sequencing input was liver tumor tissue from sampling region 1. Subset described: tumor region T1, superior pole. Receptors originate from an older woman with primary liver carcinoma and hepatitis B virus infection.

Notes on this clonotype: Lacking the conserved final phenylalanine or tryptophan, this CDR3 likely reflects a read error. This chain uses TRBV11-2 with TRBJ1-1; tentatively, D is TRBD1 (6 bases). Germline CDR1 SGHAT, CDR2 FQNNGV. The CDR3 consists of 15 residues. The CDR3 here is CASSLDPGAGAEAFI. CDR3 DNA sequence: TGCGCCAGCAGCTTAGATCCGGGGGCAGGAGCTGAAGCTTTCATT.

With respect to this clonotype: The CDR3 does not end in the conserved phenylalanine or tryptophan, so this is likely a read error. This rearrangement joins TRBV6-5 to TRBJ2-7; TRBD2 agrees at 10 bases. The CDR3 covers 14 residues. Germline V CDR1 and CDR2: MNHEY, SVGAGI. V shed 11 bases, J shed 6 bases, and the junction held 13 bases outside the gene matches. CDR3 sequence (DNA): TGTGCCTGCGGTTCTAGCGGGAGAAGTGGCGAGCAGTACATC. The encoded protein is CACGSSGRSGEQYI.

For this clonotype: The junction and the germline gene differ at one end; a read error may be behind it. V is TRBV11-3 and J is TRBJ2-4, with D perhaps being TRBD1 or TRBD2 (6 bases each). Per the germline V gene, CDR1 is SGHNT and CDR2 is YENEEA. The CDR3 length is 15 residues. Written as DNA, the CDR3 is TGTGCCAGCAGCTTGAAGGGGGGAACCAAAAACATTCAGCACTTC. Protein: CASSLKGGTKNIQHF.

The count of this clonotype is one. Given a much more abundant clone one base away, this may be a read error. V usage is TRBV14 and J usage is TRBJ2-3; possibly TRBD1 for D (6 bases). Trimming pared 3 bases from V and 5 bases from J, leaving 15 bases between. CDR1 and CDR2 (germline): SGHDN, FVKESK. CDR3 length: 15 amino acids. CDR3 residues: CASSHRTDLVDTQYF. The DNA of the CDR3 is TGTGCCAGCAGCCACAGGACAGATCTAGTAGATACGCAGTATTTT.

This clonotype occurred once. This may stem from a read error, because a much larger clone lies one nucleotide away. The chain is built from TRBV5-5 and TRBJ2-3; tentatively, D is TRBD2 (6 bases). Germline lookup yields CDR1 SGHKS and CDR2 YYEKEE (reference sequence). This CDR3 has 13 residues. With 0 bases removed from V and 10 bases from J, the gap between germline ends came to 12 bases. For the CDR3, the DNA is TGTGCCAGCAGCTTGGTGGGGGGACGATCGCAGTATTTT. It yields the protein CASSLVGGRSQYF.

A few counts support this clonotype. The V call is TRBV5-1, the J call TRBJ1-5, with D possibly being TRBD1 (6 bases). Germline V gene data show CDR1 as SGHRS and CDR2 as YFSETQ. The CDR3 has 16 residues. V dropped 4 bases and J dropped 4 bases, with 18 bases sitting between them. CDR3 DNA sequence: TGCGCCAGCAGCGGAAAAGTTAGGGGGGTTAATCAGCCCCAGCATTTT. Its translation: CASSGKVRGVNQPQHF.

Only a few counts were recorded for this clonotype. A single base separates this from a much larger clone, so it may be a read error. The V and J genes are TRBV4-1 and TRBJ2-7; D gene uncertain. The CDR3 covers 14 residues. CDR1 is MGHRA and CDR2 is YSYEKL in the germline V gene. CDR3 bases: TGCGCCACCAGCCAAGATCAAACAGCCCACGAGCAGTACTTC. This encodes CATSQDQTAHEQYF.